This T cell receptor beta chain emerged from a study of shared clonotypes between healthy human individuals. Study context: CD4 naive and memory got three plates each, CD8 naive two, CD8 memory one. Overall study results and limits: Larger estimated richness was generally recorded for naive subsets relative to memory subsets. When compared with the clonotypes that were shared by all four sorted-subset donors, the non-shared clonotypes turned out to have lower generation probabilities.

Germline values: CDR1 MNHEY, CDR2 SMNVEV (reference sequence). V was clipped by 5 bases and J by 4 bases, with 23 bases between them. This CDR3 has 18 amino acids. This clone was observed a few times. Its antigen is not identified. Assay used: immunoSEQ multiplex PCR; TCRdb lists only in-frame clones, some missing. The sample includes 2 million to 2.5 million clones, approximately 96% seen only once; the top ten take approximately 0.13%. Splitting the CD4+ cells yielded a CD45RA+ naive subset and a CD45RA-negative memory subset. The sequenced material came from naive CD4+ T cells sorted from blood. The subset was: CD45RA+ positively selected. This sequence was found in a man younger than 30 in good health. This rearrangement joins TRBV27 to TRBJ2-2; tentatively, D is TRBD2 (5 bases). The CDR3 DNA follows: TGTGCCAGCAGTCACCGGGGTATCGCGTCTCCGATCACCGGGGAGCTGTTTTTT. Amino acid sequence: CASSHRGIASPITGELFF.